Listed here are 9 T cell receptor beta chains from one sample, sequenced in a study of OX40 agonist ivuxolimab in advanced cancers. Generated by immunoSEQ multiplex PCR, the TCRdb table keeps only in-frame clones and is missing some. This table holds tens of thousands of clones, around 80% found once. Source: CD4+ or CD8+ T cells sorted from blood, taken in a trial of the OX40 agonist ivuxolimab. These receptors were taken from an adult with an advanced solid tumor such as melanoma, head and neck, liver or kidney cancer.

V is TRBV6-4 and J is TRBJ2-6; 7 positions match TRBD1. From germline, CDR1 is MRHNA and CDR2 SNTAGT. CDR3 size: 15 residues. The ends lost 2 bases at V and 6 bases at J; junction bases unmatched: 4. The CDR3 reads CASSDRQGKANVLTF. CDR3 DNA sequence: TGTGCCAGCAGTGACCGACAGGGCAAGGCCAACGTCCTGACTTTC.

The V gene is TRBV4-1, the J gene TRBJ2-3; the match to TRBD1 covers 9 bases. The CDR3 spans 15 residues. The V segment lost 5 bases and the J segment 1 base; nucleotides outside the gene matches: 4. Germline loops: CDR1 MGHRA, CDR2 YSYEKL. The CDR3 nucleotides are TGCGCCAGCAGCTTGGGACAGGGAGGCACAGATACGCAGTATTTT. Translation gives CASSLGQGGTDTQYF.

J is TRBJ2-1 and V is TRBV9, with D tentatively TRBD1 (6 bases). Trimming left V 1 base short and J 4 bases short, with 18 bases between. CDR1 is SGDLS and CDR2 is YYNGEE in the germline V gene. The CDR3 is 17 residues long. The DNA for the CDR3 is TGTGCCAGCAGCGTACCTGAGACAGGCGTAGAGTACAATGAGCAGTTCTTC. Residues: CASSVPETGVEYNEQFF.

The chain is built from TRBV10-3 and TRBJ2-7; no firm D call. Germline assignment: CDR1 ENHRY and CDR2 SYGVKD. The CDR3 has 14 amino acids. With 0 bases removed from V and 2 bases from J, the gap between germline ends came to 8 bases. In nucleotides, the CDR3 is TGTGCCATCAGTGAGTCAACCGGAACCTACGAGCAGTACTTC. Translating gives CAISESTGTYEQYF.

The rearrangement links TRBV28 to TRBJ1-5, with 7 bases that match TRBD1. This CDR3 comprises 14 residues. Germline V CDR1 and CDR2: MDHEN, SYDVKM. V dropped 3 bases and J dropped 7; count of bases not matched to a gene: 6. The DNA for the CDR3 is TGTGCCAGCAGTTTCTCACAGGGGTACCAGCCCCAGCATTTT. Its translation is CASSFSQGYQPQHF. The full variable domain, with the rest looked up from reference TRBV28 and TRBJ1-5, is DVKVTQSSRYLVKRTGEKVFLECVQDMDHENMFWYRQDPGLGLRLIYFSYDVKMKEKGDIPEGYSVSREKKERFSLILESASTNQTSMYLCASSFSQGYQPQHFGDGTRLSIL.

The CDR3, as DNA: TGTGCCAGCAGCTTAGGACTAGCGGGGAACACAGATACGCAGTATTTT. Protein sequence: CASSLGLAGNTDTQYF. The V gene is TRBV7-6, the J gene TRBJ2-3, with TRBD2 matching 11 bases. J lost 2 bases, V lost 1 base, and 2 bases had no gene match. Germline V CDR1 and CDR2: SGHVS, FNYEAQ. This CDR3 has 16 residues. The full variable domain, in which reference TRBV7-6 and TRBJ2-3 provide the parts outside the CDR3, is GAGVSQSPRYKVTKRGQDVALRCDPISGHVSLYWYRQALGQGPEFLTYFNYEAQQDKSGLPNDRFSAERPEGSISTLTIQRTEQRDSAMYRCASSLGLAGNTDTQYFGPGTRLTVL.

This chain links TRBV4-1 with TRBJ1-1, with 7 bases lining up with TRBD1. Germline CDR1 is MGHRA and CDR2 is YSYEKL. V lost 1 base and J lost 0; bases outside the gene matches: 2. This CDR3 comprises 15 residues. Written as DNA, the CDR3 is TGCGCCAGCAGCCAAGCTGGGACAGTGAACACTGAAGCTTTCTTT. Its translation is CASSQAGTVNTEAFF.

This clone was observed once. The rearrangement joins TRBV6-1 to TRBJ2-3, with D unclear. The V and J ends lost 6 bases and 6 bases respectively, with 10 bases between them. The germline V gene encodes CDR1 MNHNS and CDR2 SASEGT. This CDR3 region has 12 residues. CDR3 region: CASRGRVDTQYF. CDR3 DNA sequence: TGTGCCAGCAGGGGCCGGGTCGATACGCAGTATTTT.

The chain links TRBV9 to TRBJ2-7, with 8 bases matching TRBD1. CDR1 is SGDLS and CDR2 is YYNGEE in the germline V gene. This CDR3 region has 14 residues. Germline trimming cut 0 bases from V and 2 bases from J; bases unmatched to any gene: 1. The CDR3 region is CASSVGQGTYEQYF. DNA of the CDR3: TGTGCCAGCAGCGTAGGACAGGGGACCTACGAGCAGTACTTC.